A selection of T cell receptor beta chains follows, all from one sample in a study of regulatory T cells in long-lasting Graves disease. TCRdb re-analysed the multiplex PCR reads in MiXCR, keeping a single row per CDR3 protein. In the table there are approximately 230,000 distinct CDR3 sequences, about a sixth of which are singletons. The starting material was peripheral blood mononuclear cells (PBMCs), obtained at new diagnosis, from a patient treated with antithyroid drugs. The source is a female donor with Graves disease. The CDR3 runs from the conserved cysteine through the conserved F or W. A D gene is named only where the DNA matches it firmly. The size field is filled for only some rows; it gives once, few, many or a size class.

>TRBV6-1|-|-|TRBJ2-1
CASSTSSYNEQFF
TGTGCCAGCTCGACGAGCTCCTACAATGAGCAGTTCTTC
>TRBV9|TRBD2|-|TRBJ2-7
CASSVAGGNRGEQYF
TGTGCCAGCAGCGTAGCGGGGGGGAACCGAGGGGAGCAGTACTTC
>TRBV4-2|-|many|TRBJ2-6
CASSPDSSGANVLTF
TGTGCCAGCAGCCCCGACAGCTCTGGGGCCAACGTCCTGACTTTC
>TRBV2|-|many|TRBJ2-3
CASSEGLAYLTDTQYF
TGTGCCAGCAGTGAAGGTCTAGCGTACCTCACAGATACGCAGTATTTT
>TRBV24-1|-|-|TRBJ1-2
CATSDPGREGDYGYTF
TGTGCCACCAGTGATCCCGGGAGAGAGGGGGACTATGGCTACACCTTC
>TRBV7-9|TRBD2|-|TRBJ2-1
CASTPPVGSGSNEQFF
TGTGCCAGCACCCCGCCGGTGGGTAGCGGGAGTAATGAGCAGTTCTTC
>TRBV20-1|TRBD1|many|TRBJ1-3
CSAHLLTGDSGNTIYF
TGCAGTGCTCATCTTTTGACAGGGGACTCTGGAAACACCATATATTTT
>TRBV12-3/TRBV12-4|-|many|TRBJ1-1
CASRPMGTEAFF
TGTGCCAGCAGACCAATGGGGACTGAAGCTTTCTTT
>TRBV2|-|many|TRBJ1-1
CASSVTIDTEAFF
TGTGCCAGCAGCGTCACCATTGACACTGAAGCTTTCTTT
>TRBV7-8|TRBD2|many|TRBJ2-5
CASSLAGGLLETQYF
TGTGCCAGCAGCTTAGCGGGAGGGCTTTTGGAGACCCAGTACTTC
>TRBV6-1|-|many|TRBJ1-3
CASEALGNTIYF
TGTGCCAGCGAGGCCCTTGGAAACACCATATATTTT
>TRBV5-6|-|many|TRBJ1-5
CASSLVDQPQHF
TGTGCCAGCAGCTTGGTCGATCAGCCCCAGCATTTT
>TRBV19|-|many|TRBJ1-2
CASSIRRGSNYGYTF
TGTGCCAGTAGTATCAGGAGGGGGAGTAACTATGGCTACACCTTC
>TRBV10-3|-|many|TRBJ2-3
CAISEVGRRTDTQYF
TGTGCCATCAGTGAGGTCGGCAGGCGCACAGATACGCAGTATTTT
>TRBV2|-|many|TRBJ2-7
CASSPNYEQYF
TGTGCCAGCAGTCCTAACTACGAGCAGTACTTC
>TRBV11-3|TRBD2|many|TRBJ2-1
CASSFSYGRALGNEQFF
TGTGCCAGCAGCTTTTCTTACGGGAGGGCCTTGGGGAATGAGCAGTTCTTC
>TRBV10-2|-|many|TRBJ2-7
CASSKSGARGEQYF
TGCGCCAGCAGCAAATCCGGGGCCAGGGGCGAGCAGTACTTC
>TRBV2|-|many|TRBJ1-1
CASSDPRDNTEAFF
TGTGCCAGCAGCGACCCCCGGGATAACACTGAAGCTTTCTTT
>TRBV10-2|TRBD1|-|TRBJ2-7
CASWDPGTGGEQYF
TGCGCCAGCTGGGACCCCGGGACAGGGGGCGAGCAGTACTTC
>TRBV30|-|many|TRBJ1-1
CAWSVLGPLNTEAFF
TGTGCCTGGAGTGTACTAGGGCCATTGAACACTGAAGCTTTCTTT
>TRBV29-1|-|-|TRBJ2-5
CSVEDLDLGETQYF
TGCAGCGTTGAAGACCTCGACCTAGGGGAGACCCAGTACTTC
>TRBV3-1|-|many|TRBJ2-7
CASSQGGGRAYEQYF
TGTGCCAGCAGCCAAGGCGGCGGACGCGCCTACGAGCAGTACTTC